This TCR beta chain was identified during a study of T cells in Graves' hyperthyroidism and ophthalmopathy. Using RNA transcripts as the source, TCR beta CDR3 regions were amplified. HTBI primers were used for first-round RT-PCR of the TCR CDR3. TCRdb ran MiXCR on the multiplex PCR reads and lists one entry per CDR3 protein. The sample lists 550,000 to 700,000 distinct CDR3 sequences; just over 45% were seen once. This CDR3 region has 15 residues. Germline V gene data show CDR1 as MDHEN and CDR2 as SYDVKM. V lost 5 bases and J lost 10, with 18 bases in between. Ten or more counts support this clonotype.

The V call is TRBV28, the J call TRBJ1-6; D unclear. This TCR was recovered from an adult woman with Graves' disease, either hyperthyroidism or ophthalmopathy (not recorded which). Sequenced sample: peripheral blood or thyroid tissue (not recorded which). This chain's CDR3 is CASSPPRLVSSPLHF. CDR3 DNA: TGTGCCAGCAGTCCGCCTAGACTGGTTTCATCACCCCTCCACTTT.